This entry is about one TCR beta chain. This record belongs to a study of blood T cell repertoires in COVID-19. In the study overall: The cDNA or gDNA used as material had been derived from T cells, B-cell-depleted T cells, or PBMCs.

Trimming removed 0 bases from V and 0 bases from J; junction bases left unmatched: 16. The CDR3 covers 20 residues. Germline loops: CDR1 MRHNA, CDR2 SNTAGT. As processed by the authors: Cell counts per sample came from amplifying reference gene primers. Profiled with immunoSEQ multiplex PCR; TCRdb holds only in-frame clones, not every one. V and J calls and clone size follow that table, whereas D and trimming were derived from the DNA. Here the sample spans more than 140,000 clones, about four fifths being singletons. This receptor was obtained from a human donor in a cohort sampled during active COVID-19. Sequences were obtained from peripheral blood. The J gene is TRBJ2-5, the V gene TRBV6-4, with 7 bases aligning to TRBD1. CDR3 nucleotide sequence: TGTGCCAGCAGTGACTCCACTAAGCGACAGGGAATGAGGTACCAAGAGACCCAGTACTTC. It translates to CASSDSTKRQGMRYQETQYF.